This TCR beta chain derives from a study of blood T cells in healthy people across ages. Regarding the study as a whole: Without sorted subsets, naive and antigen-experienced compartments could not be conclusively compared.

Sample-barcoded 5' priming and a J-beta primer mix drove a second PCR of about 6 to 12 cycles. The authors tagged each cDNA molecule using a template-switch adaptor with 12 random nucleotides. TCRdb reprocessed the 5' RACE reads via MiXCR and lists one record per CDR3 protein. The table shows roughly 1,100,000 distinct CDR3 sequences, with almost 25% occurring only once. V shed 7 bases, J shed 7 bases, and the junction held 18 bases outside the gene matches. Germline assignment: CDR1 SGHVS and CDR2 FNYEAQ. The CDR3 runs to 16 residues. As for this clonotype: Its antigen is currently unknown.

These same data were also listed under a study on T cells of mothers and their children. This second study says: Sequencing returned over 9 million TCR beta CDR3 reads per mother and approximately 3 million per child. Mothers and children who were related shared slightly more overlap than unrelated pairs, but not significantly more.

The genes are TRBV7-6 and TRBJ2-7, with 8 bases aligning to TRBD1. Material: blood. The sequence was obtained from a girl aged 2 to 9 in good health. The CDR3 nucleotides read TGTGCCAGCACCTCATGGGCAGGGGGCCATGGGGAGGAGCAGTACTTC. Protein sequence: CASTSWAGGHGEEQYF.